This T cell receptor beta chain was identified in a study of cytomegalovirus exposure and HLA in healthy donors. General study findings and limits: There were 150 to 200 TCR beta chains listed as cytomegalovirus-associated. Within the 120 or so validation repertoires, first-cohort TCR clusters tended to co-occur, according to a later analysis.

CDR1 KGHSH and CDR2 LQKENI come from the germline V gene. The ends lost 6 bases at V and 6 bases at J; junction bases unmatched: 6. This CDR3 is built from 13 residues. The count of this clone is one. Its antigen is unidentified. Sequencing used immunoSEQ multiplex PCR; TCRdb keeps in-frame clones, though not all of them. The profile shows some 200,000 clones, 85% to 95% of them singletons. The sequence derives from a young woman in good health and CMV-seronegative. The specimen was PBMCs. This chain connects TRBV18 to TRBJ2-7; 9 nucleotides line up with TRBD2. In nucleotides, the CDR3 is TGTGCCAGCTCGTTAGCGGGGGCCCCCGAGCAGTACTTC. Translation gives CASSLAGAPEQYF.